These 7 T cell receptor beta chains share one sample of origin, sequenced in a study of T-cell memory formation after mild COVID-19. TCRdb reprocessed the 5' RACE reads with MiXCR, giving one entry per CDR3 protein. The sample lists roughly 410,000 distinct CDR3 sequences, approximately 24% occurring once. Sequences were obtained from PBMCs or a T cell subset sorted from them (not recorded which). The origin of the receptors is an adult woman who had mild COVID-19 (a few samples of this study predate the infection). Cell type and time point are not known.

This clonotype has ten or more counts. The chain employs TRBV3-1 and TRBJ1-1; D unclear. Deletions cut 1 base from V and 4 bases from J, with 10 bases between. The CDR3 spans 14 residues. From germline, CDR1 is LGHDT and CDR2 YNNKEL (reference sequence). CDR3 DNA sequence: TGTGCCAGCAGCCAAGTGCACGACGGCACTGAAGCTTTCTTT. It is translated as CASSQVHDGTEAFF.

This sequence joins TRBV24-1 and TRBJ2-5, with no clear D. There are 11 residues in the CDR3. The V and J ends lost 6 bases and 7 bases respectively, with 8 bases between them. Per the germline V gene, CDR1 is KGHDR and CDR2 is SFDVKD. CDR3 DNA sequence: TGTGCCACCAGTTCGGTGGGGACCCAGTACTTC. This translates into CATSSVGTQYF.

The sample holds a few counts of this clonotype. CDR3 sequence: CASRDSGRKDTQYF. The CDR3 region has the DNA TGTGCCAGCAGAGATAGCGGGAGAAAAGATACGCAGTATTTT. The rearrangement joins TRBV7-9 to TRBJ2-3; 9 nucleotides agree with TRBD2. The CDR3 length is 14 residues. J gave up 5 bases and V 6 bases, and 6 bases lay outside the gene matches. CDR1 SEHNR and CDR2 FQNEAQ come from the germline V gene (reference sequence).

This clonotype appeared a few times. The chain combines TRBV10-3 with TRBJ2-5; 8 nucleotides align to TRBD1. Looked up from germline, CDR1 is ENHRY and CDR2 is SYGVKD. This CDR3 comprises 14 residues. V was pared by 4 bases and J by 5 bases, with 6 bases of the junction left unmatched. CDR3 protein: CAISGNRGAETQYF. The CDR3 DNA is TGTGCCATCAGTGGGAACAGGGGGGCGGAGACCCAGTACTTC.

This clonotype was detected a few times. The CDR3 DNA is TGTGCCAGCAGCTTTCGAATCGTGGGGCTTTCCACTGAAGCTTTCTTT. Protein: CASSFRIVGLSTEAFF. The chain couples TRBV5-6 to TRBJ1-1, with D perhaps matching TRBD1 (5 bases). Per the germline V gene, CDR1 is SGHDT and CDR2 is YYEEEE. V was cut by 2 bases and J by 4 bases, with 18 bases left in between. CDR3 size: 16 residues.

V and J are TRBV7-2 and TRBJ2-3, with D possibly being TRBD2 (6 bases). The CDR3 has 18 amino acids. Germline V gene data show CDR1 as SGHTA and CDR2 as FQGNSA. Trimming took off 0 bases at V and 4 bases at J, with 20 bases between the two ends. The CDR3 loop is CASSLAAPPAGSADTQYF. Here the CDR3 DNA reads TGTGCCAGCAGCTTAGCGGCCCCGCCGGCGGGATCGGCAGATACGCAGTATTTT.

V is TRBV4-1 and J is TRBJ2-5; 8 nucleotides align to TRBD2. The CDR3 totals 17 residues. CDR1 is MGHRA, CDR2 YSYEKL, per germline. The V gene end was trimmed by 1 base and the J gene end by 4 bases; junction bases not matched to a gene: 11. The CDR3 here is CASSQGLISGVGETQYF. The DNA for the CDR3 is TGCGCCAGCAGCCAAGGTTTGATTAGCGGGGTCGGAGAGACCCAGTACTTC.